What follows are 2 T cell receptor beta chains derived from one specimen sequenced in a study of T-cell reconstitution after alpha-beta-depleted transplantation in children. During its preparation, the TCRbeta library received unique molecular identifiers. TCRdb reanalysed the PCR reads using MiXCR and keeps one entry per CDR3 protein. The data show more than 85,000 distinct CDR3 sequences, approximately 10% seen once. Material: PBMCs from the stem cell graft donor, obtained from the stem cell graft. The source of these receptors is a human donor who donated a stem cell graft to a child with acute lymphoblastic leukemia.

This clonotype was recorded at least ten times. The genes are TRBV15 and TRBJ2-2, with TRBD1 identical over 11 bases. Losses at the gene ends were 2 bases for V and 6 bases for J; bases not matched to a gene: 5. The CDR3 is 16 residues long. CDR1 and CDR2 (germline): LNHNV, YYDKDF (reference sequence). CDR3 residues: CATSRPSGQGAGELFF. The CDR3 coding sequence is TGTGCCACCAGCAGACCCTCGGGACAGGGGGCCGGGGAGCTGTTTTTT.

This clonotype was observed many times. This chain connects TRBV11-2 to TRBJ2-4; the D call may be TRBD1 or TRBD2 (5 bases each). There are 16 residues in the CDR3. Germline V CDR1 and CDR2: SGHAT, FQNNGV. Trimming removed 5 bases from V and 0 bases from J, with 14 bases in between. CDR3 DNA: TGTGCCAGCAGCCTTGGGGGTACCGAAGCCAAAAACATTCAGTACTTC. Translated: CASSLGGTEAKNIQYF.